The subject of this entry is one T cell receptor (beta chain). Using immunoSEQ multiplex PCR, the repertoire was profiled, and TCRdb retains in-frame clones only, with some absent. Here the sample spans about 70,000 clones, around 83% being singletons. This sample was taken from a study of blood T cell repertoires in COVID-19. Study information: The analysed material was cDNA or gDNA that came from T cells, B-cell-depleted T cells, or PBMCs.

The CDR3 has 13 residues. CDR1 is SGHAT and CDR2 is FQNNGV in the germline V gene. With 6 bases removed from V and 5 bases from J, the gap between germline ends came to 11 bases. V gene TRBV11-2 combines with J gene TRBJ1-3, with D perhaps TRBD1 (6 bases). The sequence was collected from a young man with COVID-19, enrolled during active disease. The sequenced sample consisted of peripheral blood. CDR3 DNA: TGTGCCAGCAGTTTAACAGGGAGAAACACCATATATTTT. Its translation: CASSLTGRNTIYF.